The entry that follows covers one T cell receptor (beta chain) sequence. The antigen this receptor binds is unknown. Per-base quality was not reported, and no clone a single base away is much larger than it. For the CD8 naive samples, CD45RO-negative cells were positively selected for CCR7, yielding a CD45RA+CCR7+ population from which TemRA cells were excluded. Donors were healthy HIV-negative adults with no recently reported acute infections or vaccinations. Every donor was a Caucasian adult living in Nashville, Tennessee, USA. Blood was collected by leukapheresis, and PBMCs were isolated by Ficoll-Histopaque density gradient centrifugation and then cryopreserved in liquid nitrogen vapor phase. Analytical flow cytometry was used to check the purity and quantity of each magnetically sorted T cell population. Each sorted fraction had its genomic DNA isolated and then quantified by UV absorbance on a Nanodrop 2000c.

This sample was included in a study of shared clonotypes between healthy human individuals (dated by TCRdb to 2018 to 2021). Concerning the study at large: A couple of women and a few men aged 18 to 49 years were included in the cohort. To estimate repertoire size and how much clonotype sharing occurs between individuals, the study deeply sequenced the blood TCR repertoires of several healthy adults. Libraries were prepared and TCR repertoires were sequenced by different laboratories using diverse techniques, in order to increase sequencing depth and limit assay-specific biases. Leukapheresis yielded between about 0.9 and 8.9 billion PBMCs per donor. For each donor, three plates each were used for CD4 naive and CD4 memory, two plates were used for CD8 naive, and one plate was used for CD8 memory. Overall study outcomes, separate from this receptor: Larger estimated clonotype richness was generally found for naive subsets than for memory subsets. Sampling was restricted to blood, and TCR repertoires in tissues likely differ from the TCR repertoires found in blood. Because the study included a small number of donors, the genetic and exposure-history diversity represented was limited. Clonotypes shared by all four sorted-subset donors showed higher generation probabilities than non-shared clonotypes. Pairwise subsampling led to the expectation that sequencing depth would affect the degree of clonotype sharing among donors. Sharing across a few donors was observed for 5% to 6.5% of naive CD4, about 3.2% of naive CD8, 2% to 2.5% of memory CD4, and approximately 0.41% of memory CD8 clonotypes. Rarefaction of sorted-subset datasets indicated incomplete sequencing despite the large sequencing depth.

Using the deep immunoSEQ assay, multiplex PCR amplified TCR CDR3 regions from genomic DNA. Extracted genomic DNA from each cell subset was distributed evenly across all wells of several immunoSEQ 96-well plates, and each plate was treated as a replicate. For sorted subsets, approximately 0.2 ug of genomic DNA, equivalent to some 30,000 T cell genomes, went into each replicate PCR. Purified libraries were measured with a Qubit 3.0 fluorometer, size-checked on a Bioanalyzer 2100, and measured again with the KAPA Library Quantification kit. Every immunoSEQ 96-well plate was sequenced on a separate single-read 150-cycle Illumina NextSeq 550 flow cell. On the study's bioinformatics: Because the immunoSEQ output included only junctional sequences and no quality scores, the filtering could not be the same as the filtering used for full-length reads. Sequences were annotated with PyIR, a Python wrapper for IgBLAST v1.9, using IMGT germline references to assign V/J genes and CDR3. Reads were removed for weak V/J assignments (E-value above 1e-6), missing CDR3, stop codons, out-of-frame junctions, or ambiguous translated residues. V3J clonotypes were defined by identical inferred V gene, J gene, and CDR3 amino acid sequence. Percentage overlap between repertoires was calculated by dividing the number of shared unique clonotypes by the size of the smaller repertoire. Richness of each repertoire was evaluated using RTK rarefaction, the Chao1 estimator, and Recon v2.1 estimates of unobserved clonotypes. OLGA was used to compute generation probabilities for all TCRbeta clonotypes that the gDNA method yielded from a handful of donors. This is the immuneACCESS table as TCRdb keeps it, with only in-frame sequences that have V and J called. A part of the clones is gone; compared with another copy, unresolved V genes explain less than half, and the rest is unexplained. V, J and clone size were drawn from that table, and D and trimming were deduced from the DNA. The sample table records hundreds of thousands of clones; around 92% of these occur just once. The leading ten clones occupy approximately 22% of the sample.

The origin of this receptor is a man between 25 and 39 years old in good health. The material sequenced was naive CD8+ T cells sorted from blood. Read against the paper, the sample's cell subset or site label means: CD45RA+CCR7+.

CDR3 loop: CASSLWGEADTGELFF. Here is the DNA: TGTGCCAGCAGCTTATGGGGCGAGGCCGACACCGGGGAGCTGTTTTTT. Rearrangement joined TRBV7-9 to TRBJ2-2; TRBD1 is possibly the D segment (5 matching bases). The CDR3 holds 16 amino acids from the cysteine to the phenylalanine. Only the CDR3 region is kept as DNA, spanning 48 bases read in frame from base 1. V is reduced by 2 bases and J by 3 bases, leaving a spacing of 13 bases between them. The germline V gene (reference sequence) provides CDR1 SEHNR and CDR2 FQNEAQ. When the CDR3 is completed using the reference TRBV7-9 and TRBJ2-2 genes on either side, the full variable domain is DTGVSQNPRHKITKRGQNVTFRCDPISEHNRLYWYRQTLGQGPEFLTYFQNEAQLEKSRLLSDRFSAERPKGSFSTLEIQRTEQGDSAMYLCASSLWGEADTGELFFGEGSRLTVL.